The 8 T cell receptor beta chains below all came from one sample that was sequenced in a study of blood T cell repertoires in COVID-19. Sequencing was performed with immunoSEQ multiplex PCR; in TCRdb, only in-frame clones are kept and a portion is missing. Among under 150,000 clones listed, around 82% were seen once. Sequenced input: PBMCs or T cells enriched from blood (not recorded which). All receptors derive from a man aged 50 to 60 in a cohort exposed to, infected with or recovered from COVID-19 (not recorded which).

This sequence joins TRBV9 and TRBJ2-7, with a tentative D call TRBD2 (6 bases). This CDR3 contains 15 residues. Per the germline V gene, CDR1 is SGDLS and CDR2 is YYNGEE. V dropped 0 bases and J dropped 3 bases, with 13 bases sitting between them. The CDR3 DNA reads TGTGCCAGCAGCGTAGGGGACGGGAGTCTCTACGAGCAGTACTTC. It specifies CASSVGDGSLYEQYF.

This rearrangement joins TRBV5-1 to TRBJ2-1; tentatively, D is TRBD1 (6 bases). Trimming pared 3 bases from V and 5 bases from J, leaving 12 bases between. Germline V gene sequence: CDR1 SGHRS, CDR2 YFSETQ. The CDR3 consists of 14 residues. Written as DNA, the CDR3 is TGCGCCAGCAGCTCGATGCCAGGGGACAATGAGCAGTTCTTC. Amino acid sequence: CASSSMPGDNEQFF.

This chain links TRBV5-1 with TRBJ1-6; D is perhaps TRBD1 (5 bases). This CDR3 spans 15 amino acids. The germline V and J ends were trimmed by 4 bases and 3 bases, with 11 bases remaining between them. Germline V lookup: CDR1 SGHRS, CDR2 YFSETQ. CDR3: CASSPGRGYNSPLHF. The CDR3 DNA sequence: TGCGCCAGCAGCCCGGGTAGGGGCTATAATTCACCCCTCCACTTT.

V usage is TRBV5-6 and J usage is TRBJ2-7; unclear D gene. The V gene lost 2 bases and the J gene lost 2 bases, with 11 bases spanning the gap. The CDR3 covers 14 residues. CDR1 and CDR2 from the germline V gene are SGHDT and YYEEEE. This chain's CDR3 is CASSFTGATYEQYF. The CDR3 DNA follows: TGTGCCAGCAGCTTTACCGGAGCGACCTACGAGCAGTACTTC.

The CDR3 is CATSRDLVGLGSQPQHF. For the CDR3, the DNA is TGTGCCACCAGCAGAGATCTGGTGGGACTAGGAAGTCAGCCCCAGCATTTT. The chain uses TRBV15 and TRBJ1-5; a possible D gene is TRBD1 (5 bases). The CDR3 contains 17 residues. From germline, CDR1 is LNHNV and CDR2 YYDKDF (reference sequence). V shed 0 bases and J shed 6 bases, with 18 bases lying between them. Combining the CDR3 with reference TRBV15 and TRBJ1-5 gives the whole variable domain DAMVIQNPRYQVTQFGKPVTLSCSQTLNHNVMYWYQQKSSQAPKLLFHYYDKDFNNEADTPDNFQSRRPNTSFCFLDIRSPGLGDTAMYLCATSRDLVGLGSQPQHFGDGTRLSIL.

The V and J genes are TRBV7-9 and TRBJ2-2, with a weak D call TRBD1 (5 bases). Germline assignment: CDR1 SEHNR and CDR2 FQNEAQ (reference sequence). The CDR3 has 15 residues. With 5 bases removed from V and 4 bases from J, the gap between germline ends came to 14 bases. CDR3 loop: CASSRRAGSTGELFF. The CDR3, as DNA: TGTGCCAGCAGCCGTCGGGCAGGGTCCACCGGGGAGCTGTTTTTT.

This chain connects TRBV19 to TRBJ2-3; a weak D match, TRBD2 (6 bases). Germline CDR1 LNHDA, CDR2 SQIVND (reference sequence). This CDR3 contains 15 residues. V was clipped by 7 bases and J by 0 bases, with 14 bases between them. DNA of the CDR3: TGTGCCAGTAAACCTAGCGCGTCTAGCACAGATACGCAGTATTTT. Translated: CASKPSASSTDTQYF.

The genes are TRBV27 and TRBJ2-3, with a possible D match to TRBD2 (6 bases). The CDR3 length is 14 residues. Trimming stripped 3 bases from V and 1 base from J, with 8 bases between. Germline V gene sequence: CDR1 MNHEY, CDR2 SMNVEV (reference sequence). The CDR3 protein is CASSLVAGTDTQYF. CDR3 in DNA: TGTGCCAGCAGTTTGGTAGCGGGCACAGATACGCAGTATTTT.